This TCR beta chain was profiled in a study of blood T cell repertoires in COVID-19. The overall study: Both acute and convalescent COVID-19 samples were obtained from the United States, Italy and Spain.

Seattle's enrolled individuals joined amid active infection and were then monitored longitudinally. In the original analysis: Estimated nucleated cell counts came from reference gene primer amplification. Libraries were prepared by immunoSEQ multiplex PCR; TCRdb keeps only in-frame clonotypes and omits some of them. The V and J calls and clone size are taken from that table; D and trimming were inferred from the DNA. Of some 250,000 clones in the sample, around 85% are singletons; the top ten hold about 12%. The CDR3 has 11 residues. The ends were cut back, 5 bases at V and 6 bases at J, with 7 bases in the middle.

The sample consisted of peripheral blood. The rearrangement uses TRBV12-3 or TRBV12-4 and TRBJ1-1; unclear D gene. The TCR was taken from a woman in her twenties or thirties with COVID-19, enrolled during active disease. The CDR3 spells CASSQVAEAFF. CDR3 nucleotides: TGTGCCAGCAGTCAGGTGGCTGAAGCTTTCTTT.